The 8 T cell receptor beta chains below were found in one sample sequenced in a study of T cells after yellow fever vaccination (dated by TCRdb to about 2019). The receptor library was made with 5' RACE. For sequencing, an Illumina HiSeq 2500 was employed. TCRdb reran the public reads through fastp at Q25 and MiXCR, keeping productive beta chains. Records with the same CDR3 protein are collapsed into one entry carrying the most frequent genes and DNA. The sample contains 600,000 to 750,000 distinct CDR3 sequences, over 9% of them found a single time. The top ten clonotypes cover 14% to 15% of the sample. Interpreted using the paper, the treatment or condition label stands for: live attenuated yellow fever vaccine strain. The material sequenced was PBMCs, taken on the day of the yellow fever booster vaccination. The source of these receptors is a man aged 25 to 40 who received the YFV17D yellow fever vaccine.

The V gene is TRBV7-9, the J gene TRBJ2-7, with 8 nucleotides matching TRBD1. Germline CDR1 SEHNR, CDR2 FQNEAQ (reference sequence). The CDR3 spans 15 residues. J gave up 3 bases and V 4 bases, and 8 bases lay outside the gene matches. CDR3 amino acids: CASSSRVDRGYEQYF. The CDR3 DNA is TGTGCCAGCAGCTCCAGGGTAGACAGGGGCTACGAGCAGTACTTC.

This clonotype was observed a handful of times. The chain has TRBV12-3 or TRBV12-4 and TRBJ2-1; 7 bases map to TRBD2. The V and J ends lost 3 bases and 9 bases, in that order; junction bases with no gene match: 5. The CDR3 is made up of 13 amino acids. The CDR3 is CASSLAGVVEQFF. CDR3 nucleotides: TGTGCCAGCAGTTTGGCGGGGGTCGTTGAGCAGTTCTTC.

V and J are TRBV21-1 and TRBJ1-2. TRBV21-1 is given as a pseudogene. The CDR3 length is 14 residues. The CDR3 is CASSKAQSDYGYTF. For the CDR3, the DNA is TGTGCCAGCAGCAAGGCACAGAGTGACTATGGCTACACCTTC.

The CDR3 region is CASSHSYYEQYF. CDR3 DNA: TGTGCCAGCAGCCACTCCTACTACGAGCAGTACTTC. This chain uses TRBV14 with TRBJ2-7, with D unresolved. V shed 3 bases and J shed 3 bases, with 6 bases lying between them. CDR1 and CDR2 (germline): SGHDN, FVKESK. The CDR3 is 12 residues long.

In this sample, this clonotype turned up a few times. The V call is TRBV29-1, the J call TRBJ2-1, with D possibly TRBD2 on 6 matching bases. The CDR3 spans 14 residues. With 1 base removed from V and 6 bases from J, the gap between germline ends came to 13 bases. Germline V lookup: CDR1 SQVTM, CDR2 ANQGSEA. The chain's CDR3 is CSVEGEVPSNEQFF. In nucleotides, the CDR3 is TGCAGCGTTGAAGGGGAGGTTCCATCCAATGAGCAGTTCTTC.

The chain joins TRBV3-1 to TRBJ1-6; TRBD1 might be the D (5 bases). Germline assignment: CDR1 LGHDT and CDR2 YNNKEL (reference sequence). V lost 4 bases and J 5 bases, leaving 18 bases between the germline ends. The CDR3 extends over 17 amino acids. This CDR3 reads CASSLDTGGTNNSPLHF. As DNA, the CDR3 is TGTGCCAGCAGCCTCGATACCGGCGGGACCAATAATTCACCCCTCCACTTT.

This chain joins TRBV20-1 and TRBJ2-3; the match to TRBD1 covers 8 bases. Germline CDR1 and CDR2: DFQATT and SNEGSKA (reference sequence). The CDR3 runs to 14 residues. V was clipped by 5 bases and J by 3 bases; unmatched bases: 7. Here the CDR3 DNA reads TGCAGTGCTCAAGGACAGGGCGGGACAGATACGCAGTATTTT. Its translation: CSAQGQGGTDTQYF.

This clonotype has just a few counts. V and J are TRBV7-2 and TRBJ2-1; D is possibly TRBD2 (6 bases). The CDR3 spans 14 residues. With 5 bases removed from V and 8 bases from J, the gap between germline ends came to 16 bases. Germline V lookup: CDR1 SGHTA, CDR2 FQGNSA. DNA for the CDR3: TGTGCCAGCAGCGCTAGCGTGTCGTCCGATGAGCAGTTCTTC. Protein product: CASSASVSSDEQFF.